The T cell receptor (beta chain) under discussion was sequenced for a study of tissue T cells after allogeneic stem cell transplantation. General study points: Across patients, clones rarely overlapped, yet motif clusters were shared tissue-specifically. Only a limited share of tissue TCRs appeared in blood or spleen.

Non-transplant comparator patients with other cancers had at least five gastrointestinal samples and no known gastrointestinal disease. Only in-frame clones appear in the TCRdb table, and some are missing; sequencing was by immunoSEQ multiplex PCR. The repertoire consists of around 6,200 clones, with 59% occurring once and the leading ten covering 20% to 25%. Note on this clone: Antigen unknown.

The length of the CDR3 is 14 residues. V lost 3 bases and J 1 base, leaving 9 bases between the germline ends. CDR1 is MNHEY, CDR2 SMNVEV, per germline (reference sequence). The sequence derives from a male donor aged 60 or older with lung cancer. The chain has TRBV27 and TRBJ1-1, with D hard to call. The material was tissue from the jejunum, obtained at autopsy. Here the CDR3 DNA reads TGTGCCAGCAGTTTGACCAGAACGAACACTGAAGCTTTCTTT. As protein: CASSLTRTNTEAFF.